Below, 14 T cell receptor beta chains from the same sample are listed, as sequenced in a study of technical replicates of blood from several donors (dated by TCRdb to between 2016 and 2019). Library preparation was by the immunoSEQ multiplex PCR assay. TCRdb's version of the immuneACCESS table is confined to in-frame rearrangements and falls short of the full clone set. An unresolved V gene accounts for under half of the shortfall where checked; the remainder is of unknown origin. The sample table records tens of thousands of clones; about 90% of these occur just once. The ten biggest clones cover 0.27% of the sample. Sequences were obtained from T cells isolated from PBMCs. The origin of the receptors is a human donor in good health.

The chain has TRBV18 and TRBJ1-4; possible D gene TRBD1, 5 bases. With 3 bases removed from V and 7 bases from J, the gap between germline ends came to 18 bases. From germline, CDR1 is KGHSH and CDR2 LQKENI. The CDR3 sequence is 16 residues long. DNA of the CDR3: TGTGCCAGCTCACCGCGGACGGGAACCGGGGGTGAAAAACTGTTTTTT. Translating gives CASSPRTGTGGEKLFF.

About this clone itself: The junction does not match germline at one end; this may be a read error. The chain links TRBV7-7 to TRBJ2-1; 7 bases are shared with TRBD2. CDR3 length: 15 amino acids. Germline-derived CDR1 and CDR2 are SSHAT and FNYEAQ (reference sequence). CDR3 nucleotides: TGTGCTAGCAGCTCCGAGCGGGGCGCTTACAATGAGCAGTTCTTC. Its translation is CASSSERGAYNEQFF. Together with reference TRBV7-7 and TRBJ2-1, the CDR3 gives the full variable domain: GAGVSQSPRYKVTKRGQDVTLRCDPISSHATLYWYQQALGQGPEFLTYFNYEAQPDKSGLPSDRFSAERPEGSISTLTIQRTEQRDSAMYRCASSSERGAYNEQFFGPGTRLTVL.

As for this clone: This sample includes further DNA sequences coding for the same CDR3. The rearrangement uses TRBV5-1 and TRBJ2-7; 7 bases match TRBD1. J lost 0 bases, V lost 4 bases, and 4 bases had no gene match. CDR3 length: 14 residues. Germline V CDR1 and CDR2: SGHRS, YFSETQ. CDR3 loop: CASSTGTASYEQYF. In nucleotides, the CDR3 is TGCGCCAGCAGCACAGGGACAGCCTCCTACGAGCAGTACTTC.

This clone was seen once. The V and J genes are TRBV30 and TRBJ2-5; D not resolved. Germline V lookup: CDR1 GTSNPN, CDR2 SVGIG (reference sequence). Deletions cut 0 bases from V and 6 bases from J, with 8 bases between. The CDR3 extends over 12 amino acids. This CDR3 reads CAWSVSLQTQYF. CDR3 bases: TGTGCCTGGAGTGTATCCCTTCAGACCCAGTACTTC. Variable domain in full (rest from reference TRBV30 and TRBJ2-5): SQTIHQWPATLVQPVGSPLSLECTVEGTSNPNLYWYRQAAGRGLQLLFYSVGIGQISSEVPQNLSASRPQDRQFILSSKKLLLSDSGFYLCAWSVSLQTQYFGPGTRLLVL.

This clone occurred once. J is TRBJ2-7 and V is TRBV6-5; a possible D gene is TRBD1 (5 bases). Per the germline V gene, CDR1 is MNHEY and CDR2 is SVGAGI. This CDR3 region has 15 residues. V was clipped by 0 bases and J by 0 bases, with 9 bases between them. The CDR3 bases are TGTGCCAGCAGTTACTCGCAGGGCCGCTCCTACGAGCAGTACTTC. This sequence encodes CASSYSQGRSYEQYF.

This sequence joins TRBV10-2 and TRBJ2-1, with 8 nucleotides matching TRBD2. The trim removed 3 bases at V and 4 bases at J, leaving 5 bases unmatched. CDR3 length equals 15 residues. Germline V gene lookup returns CDR1 WSHSY and CDR2 SAAADI. CDR3 region: CASSELAELYNEQFF. The CDR3 DNA reads as TGCGCCAGCAGTGAACTAGCGGAGTTATACAATGAGCAGTTCTTC.

The chain carries TRBV27 and TRBJ2-7, with 11 bases fitting TRBD2. The CDR3 length is 14 residues. CDR1 is MNHEY and CDR2 is SMNVEV in the germline V gene (reference sequence). V lost 7 bases to trimming and J lost 5 bases; unmatched junction nucleotides: 7. This chain's CDR3 is CASTLAGGPHEQYF. The CDR3 bases are TGTGCCAGCACCTTAGCGGGAGGGCCCCACGAGCAGTACTTC.

V is TRBV29-1 and J is TRBJ2-3; possible D gene TRBD1, 5 bases. The CDR3 totals 14 residues. CDR1 and CDR2 (germline): SQVTM, ANQGSEA. The V and J ends lost 5 bases and 0 bases respectively, with 12 bases between them. CDR3 sequence: CSVIGHRSTDTQYF. The CDR3 region has the DNA TGCAGCGTTATTGGACACCGGAGCACAGATACGCAGTATTTT.

This clone showed up just a few times. The chain uses TRBV7-9 and TRBJ1-1; the D gene is possibly TRBD1 (5 bases). CDR1 is SEHNR, CDR2 FQNEAQ, per germline (reference sequence). The CDR3 extends over 16 amino acids. V was cut by 4 bases and J by 1 base, with 16 bases left in between. The CDR3 loop reads CASSSQGELWNTEAFF. The CDR3 DNA reads as TGTGCCAGCAGCTCTCAGGGTGAGCTCTGGAACACTGAAGCTTTCTTT.

The V and J genes are TRBV11-1 and TRBJ1-1, with TRBD1 identical over 8 bases. Trimming cost V 6 bases and J 3 bases; bases outside gene matches: 3. Looked up from germline, CDR1 is SGHAT and CDR2 is FQDESV (reference sequence). The CDR3 loop spans 13 amino acids. CDR3 bases: TGTGCCAGCAGGAGACAGGGGCACACTGAAGCTTTCTTT. This translates into CASRRQGHTEAFF.

The rearrangement links TRBV5-4 to TRBJ2-2, with 8 bases fitting TRBD1. J gave up 8 bases and V 4 bases, and 10 bases lay outside the gene matches. In germline, CDR1 is SGHNT, CDR2 YYREEE (reference sequence). The CDR3 contains 15 residues. CDR3: CASSRGTGGPGELFF. The CDR3 DNA reads as TGTGCCAGCAGCCGCGGCACAGGGGGGCCGGGGGAGCTGTTTTTT.

The chain carries TRBV2 and TRBJ1-1; TRBD1 might be the D (5 bases). Germline V CDR1 and CDR2: SNHLY, FYNNEI. The V end lost 7 bases, the J end lost 10 bases, and 19 bases lay between the germline ends. CDR3 length: 13 amino acids. The CDR3 DNA sequence: TGTGCCAGCAAAGCAGAGACAGCGCGGGGAGCTTTCTTT. Translating gives CASKAETARGAFF.

The rearrangement uses TRBV12-5 and TRBJ1-2, with D possibly TRBD1 on 5 matching bases. Germline CDR1 and CDR2: LGHNT and FRNRAP. The CDR3 contains 18 residues. V lost 2 bases and J 3 bases, leaving 22 bases between the germline ends. The DNA for the CDR3 is TGTGCTAGTGGTTTGACCCCGACACACGGGGGTGCGTACTATGGCTACACCTTC. It is translated as CASGLTPTHGGAYYGYTF. Looking up the rest from reference TRBV12-5 and TRBJ1-2 gives the full variable domain: DARVTQTPRHKVTEMGQEVTMRCQPILGHNTVFWYRQTMMQGLELLAYFRNRAPLDDSGMPKDRFSAEMPDATLATLKIQPSEPRDSAVYFCASGLTPTHGGAYYGYTFGSGTRLTVV.

Written as DNA, the CDR3 is TGCAGCTCCCCCTCGTTGTCCGGGGAGACCCAGTACTTC. It specifies CSSPSLSGETQYF. The chain joins TRBV29-1 to TRBJ2-5, with D uncertain. This CDR3 spans 13 amino acids. Deletions cut 8 bases from V and 5 bases from J, with 18 bases between. The germline gives CDR1 SQVTM, CDR2 ANQGSEA.